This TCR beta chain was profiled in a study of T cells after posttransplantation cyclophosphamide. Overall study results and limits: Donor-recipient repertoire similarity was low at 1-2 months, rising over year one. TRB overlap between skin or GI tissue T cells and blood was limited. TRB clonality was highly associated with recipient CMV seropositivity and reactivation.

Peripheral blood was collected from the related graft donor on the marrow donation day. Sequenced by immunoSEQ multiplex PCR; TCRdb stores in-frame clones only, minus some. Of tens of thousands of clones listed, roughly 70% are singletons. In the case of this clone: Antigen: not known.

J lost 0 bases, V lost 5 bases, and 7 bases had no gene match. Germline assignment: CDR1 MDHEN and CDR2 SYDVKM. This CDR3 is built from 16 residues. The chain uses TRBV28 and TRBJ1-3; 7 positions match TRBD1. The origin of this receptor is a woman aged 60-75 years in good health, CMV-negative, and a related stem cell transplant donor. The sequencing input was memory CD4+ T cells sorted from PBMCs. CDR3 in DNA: TGTGCCAGCAGTCTCGAGACAGGGCCCTCTGGAAACACCATATATTTT. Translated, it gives CASSLETGPSGNTIYF.